This T cell receptor beta chain originates from a study of blood T cell repertoires in COVID-19. The CDR3 loop spans 11 amino acids. V was pared by 3 bases and J by 8 bases, with 8 bases between. CDR1 DFQATT and CDR2 SNEGSKA come from the germline V gene (reference sequence). Sequenced by immunoSEQ multiplex PCR; TCRdb stores in-frame clones only, minus some. The sample yields about 120,000 clones, around nine tenths seen once. The chain joins TRBV20-1 to TRBJ2-1; D gene ambiguous. The TCR originated in a man between 60 and 75 years old with COVID-19, enrolled during active disease. The sequencing input was peripheral blood. CDR3 loop: CSARGVYEQFF. CDR3 DNA sequence: TGCAGTGCTAGGGGCGTATATGAGCAGTTCTTC.